The clone carrying this TCR beta chain was seen only a few times. Antigen: not known. This entry is derived from a study of early stage breast cancer tumors. Study results and limitations: Compared with adjacent normal breast tissue, tumors showed around 2.7-fold greater T cell density and higher clonality. Functional markers like CD4, CD8 and FOXP3 were missed in bulk sequencing.

Produced via immunoSEQ multiplex PCR; TCRdb's table is partial and in-frame only. This sample has approximately 48,000 clones, with 75% to 95% found just once. The germline gives CDR1 SGHAT, CDR2 FQNNGV. V was cut by 1 base and J by 6 bases, with 15 bases left in between. CDR3 length equals 15 residues. The chain combines TRBV11-2 with TRBJ1-1, with D unresolved. This receptor was identified in a person aged 70 to 85 with breast cancer. The sequenced sample was blood. CDR3 in DNA: TGTGCCAGCAGCTTAGTGGGCCCCTCGGGAGCTGAAGCTTTCTTT. It yields the protein CASSLVGPSGAEAFF.